This note documents a single T cell receptor beta chain sequence. Its target is unknown. This entry belongs to a study of Tregs in tolerant kidney transplant recipients. Overall study findings and caveats: This study did not directly address biological reproducibility. Donor-specific Treg expansion exceeded global Treg expansion in tolerant patients, suggesting antigen drive.

Unstimulated Tregs (CD4+CD25+CD127-) and CD4+CD25- non-Tregs were sorted from PBMCs. The germline V gene encodes CDR1 MNHEY and CDR2 SVGAGI. With 5 bases clipped from V and 3 bases from J, the junction kept 2 bases outside the gene matches. The CDR3 extends over 13 amino acids. Produced via immunoSEQ multiplex PCR; TCRdb's table is partial and in-frame only. The table lists about 69,000 clones, 85% to 90% of them singletons. The rearrangement joins TRBV6-5 to TRBJ1-1; 8 bases are a match to TRBD1. The source of this sequence is a human donor who received a combined kidney and bone marrow transplant. This specimen was CD4+ T cells from blood, taken before the transplant. The CDR3 DNA sequence: TGTGCCAGCAGTCCACAGGGGGACACTGAAGCTTTCTTT. This sequence encodes CASSPQGDTEAFF.